This T cell receptor (beta chain) was sequenced during a study of cytomegalovirus exposure and HLA in healthy donors. General study results and limits: Several of the most significant clusters were apparently associated with common viral pathogens in a later analysis. CMV antigen specificity was confirmed in vitro for a few CMV-associated chains. High specificity and sensitivity for cytomegalovirus status were reported for the classifier.

About this clone itself: Its antigen is not identified.

The PCR made use of 60 Vbeta and 13 Jbeta primers. Libraries were prepared by immunoSEQ multiplex PCR; TCRdb keeps only in-frame clonotypes and omits some of them. This sample has about 240,000 clones; more than 75% occur once, and the top ten carry 0.24%. The TCR sequence derives from a girl aged 2 to 9 in good health and CMV-seronegative. The specimen was PBMCs.

CDR3: CASSVDPTSGLYEQYF. The CDR3 region has the DNA TGTGCCAGCAGCGTAGATCCGACTAGCGGTCTGTACGAGCAGTACTTC. The chain links TRBV9 to TRBJ2-7; 9 bases are shared with TRBD2. The CDR3 extends over 16 amino acids. The V and J ends lost 0 bases and 4 bases, in that order; junction bases with no gene match: 8. Germline assignment: CDR1 SGDLS and CDR2 YYNGEE.